The 24 T cell receptor beta chains below were found in one sample sequenced in a study of T cell changes during pregnancy in multiple sclerosis. Repertoires were generated with immunoSEQ multiplex PCR, while TCRdb's copy carries only in-frame clones and drops some. Here the sample spans 60,000 to 70,000 clones, 92% being singletons. The sample here was peripheral blood, taken in the second trimester of pregnancy. Every receptor here comes from a female donor in good health, enrolled as a control in a pregnancy study.

This clone was counted a single time. The genes are TRBV30 and TRBJ2-1; 9 bases align to TRBD2. Germline trimming cut 3 bases from V and 5 bases from J; bases unmatched to any gene: 8. The length of the CDR3 is 15 residues. Per germline, CDR1 GTSNPN and CDR2 SVGIG (reference sequence). The CDR3 protein is CAWRVSGSPHNEQFF. The DNA of the CDR3 is TGTGCCTGGAGGGTTAGCGGGAGTCCCCACAATGAGCAGTTCTTC.

The chain recombines TRBV28 with TRBJ2-7; 8 positions match TRBD1. Germline CDR1 MDHEN, CDR2 SYDVKM. The CDR3 is 13 amino acids. V shed 4 bases, J shed 6 bases, and the junction held 5 bases outside the gene matches. The DNA for the CDR3 is TGTGCCAGCAGTTCCGGACAGGGAAGCGAGCAGTACTTC. It translates to CASSSGQGSEQYF.

V usage is TRBV27 and J usage is TRBJ2-6; no clear D. The CDR3 has 18 amino acids. V was trimmed by 6 bases and J by 0 bases, leaving 18 bases between them. CDR1 and CDR2 from the germline V gene are MNHEY and SMNVEV (reference sequence). CDR3 DNA sequence: TGTGCCAGCAGCCCAACCGGGTCAAGAGACTCTGGGGCCAACGTCCTGACTTTC. Residues: CASSPTGSRDSGANVLTF.

The chain recombines TRBV28 with TRBJ2-7; D is possibly TRBD1 (5 bases). The germline V gene has CDR1 MDHEN and CDR2 SYDVKM. Trimming shortened V by 3 bases and J by 2 bases, and 11 bases separated the two germline ends. CDR3 size: 14 residues. The CDR3 sequence: CASSLGLFPYEQYF. DNA of the CDR3: TGTGCCAGCAGTTTGGGGCTTTTTCCCTACGAGCAGTACTTC.

This sequence joins TRBV27 and TRBJ1-6; 7 bases agree with TRBD1. The J segment lost 4 bases and the V segment lost 6 bases, leaving 12 bases of the junction unmatched. Germline V gene sequence: CDR1 MNHEY, CDR2 SMNVEV (reference sequence). The CDR3 runs 17 residues. This CDR3 reads CASRILRDRAYNSPLHF. DNA for the CDR3: TGTGCCAGCAGAATTCTTCGGGACAGAGCTTATAATTCACCCCTCCACTTT.

The chain employs TRBV28 and TRBJ2-3; 9 bases fit TRBD2. Germline V gene data show CDR1 as MDHEN and CDR2 as SYDVKM. The V gene end was trimmed by 5 bases and the J gene end by 2 bases; junction bases not matched to a gene: 14. This CDR3 has 18 amino acids. The DNA for the CDR3 is TGTGCCAGCAGTCCCCCCGGAAGTAGCGGGGGAAACACAGATACGCAGTATTTT. It specifies CASSPPGSSGGNTDTQYF.

This chain links TRBV5-1 with TRBJ1-4; D is unresolved. This CDR3 spans 14 amino acids. V lost 0 bases and J lost 8, with 11 bases in between. The V gene's germline CDR1 is SGHRS and CDR2 YFSETQ. CDR3 protein: CASSLDTTEEKLFF. The CDR3 DNA sequence: TGCGCCAGCAGCTTGGACACAACGGAGGAAAAACTGTTTTTT. Drawing the rest from reference TRBV5-1 and TRBJ1-4, the complete variable domain is KAGVTQTPRYLIKTRGQQVTLSCSPISGHRSVSWYQQTPGQGLQFLFEYFSETQRNKGNFPGRFSGRQFSNSRSEMNVSTLELGDSALYLCASSLDTTEEKLFFGSGTQLSVL.

V and J are TRBV6-4 and TRBJ2-3, with 8 bases matching TRBD1. V was clipped by 4 bases and J by 1 base; unmatched bases: 4. The CDR3 has 15 amino acids. Germline CDR1 reads MRHNA; CDR2 reads SNTAGT. In DNA form, the CDR3 reads TGTGCCAGCAGTGCATCGACAGGGGGCACAGATACGCAGTATTTT. Residues: CASSASTGGTDTQYF.

J is TRBJ2-5 and V is TRBV7-3, with D maybe TRBD1 (5 bases). V gave up 5 bases and J gave up 2 bases, with 15 bases separating them. In germline, CDR1 is SGHTA, CDR2 FQGTGA. CDR3 length equals 15 residues. DNA for the CDR3: TGTGCCAGCAGCGCCCAGGGTAATCCTCAAGAGACCCAGTACTTC. It encodes CASSAQGNPQETQYF.

The chain couples TRBV30 to TRBJ1-2; 7 bases are shared with TRBD1. Germline CDR1 GTSNPN, CDR2 SVGIG (reference sequence). The V gene end was trimmed by 5 bases and the J gene end by 2 bases; junction bases not matched to a gene: 8. CDR3 length: 14 residues. The CDR3 here is CAWVGTDLNYGYTF. CDR3 nucleotides: TGTGCCTGGGTTGGGACAGACTTAAACTATGGCTACACCTTC.

This clone is medium-sized in the sample. V usage is TRBV15 and J usage is TRBJ2-3, with a weak D call TRBD2 (7 bases). This CDR3 has 15 residues. Germline CDR1 reads LNHNV; CDR2 reads YYDKDF (reference sequence). Trimming stripped 0 bases from V and 2 bases from J, with 9 bases between. The CDR3 loop reads CATSRDGGATDTQYF. CDR3 sequence (DNA): TGTGCCACCAGCAGAGATGGGGGGGCCACAGATACGCAGTATTTT.

The V and J genes are TRBV18 and TRBJ2-7; possible D gene TRBD1, 6 bases. The V end lost 3 bases, the J end lost 3 bases, and 12 bases lay between the germline ends. The CDR3 consists of 14 residues. CDR1 is KGHSH, CDR2 LQKENI, per germline. As DNA, the CDR3 is TGTGCCAGCTCACCGCTGACAGGCATCTACGAGCAGTACTTC. This encodes CASSPLTGIYEQYF.

The gene calls are TRBV2 and TRBJ2-5, with D uncertain. V shed 6 bases and J shed 0 bases, with 5 bases lying between them. This CDR3 has 12 amino acids. The V gene's germline CDR1 is SNHLY and CDR2 FYNNEI. The DNA for the CDR3 is TGTGCCAGCAGGGAGAACCAAGAGACCCAGTACTTC. It encodes CASRENQETQYF.

This clone has only one observation. The chain couples TRBV6-6 to TRBJ2-7; possibly TRBD1 for D (6 bases). Germline-derived CDR1 and CDR2 are MNHNY and SVGAGI (reference sequence). The V gene lost 6 bases and the J gene lost 4 bases, with 19 bases spanning the gap. The CDR3 length is 15 residues. The CDR3 DNA follows: TGTGCCAGCAGCCTGACAGGCCGGGCTGGGTACGAGCAGTACTTC. Amino acids: CASSLTGRAGYEQYF.

The rearrangement uses TRBV7-9 and TRBJ1-1; D may be TRBD1 (6 bases). CDR3 length equals 15 residues. Trimming stripped 4 bases from V and 1 base from J, with 13 bases between. Germline CDR1 and CDR2: SEHNR and FQNEAQ (reference sequence). The chain's CDR3 is CASSSRGGENTEAFF. CDR3 bases: TGTGCCAGCAGCTCAAGAGGGGGGGAGAACACTGAAGCTTTCTTT.

The rearrangement joins TRBV7-3 to TRBJ2-5; no reliable D call. The CDR3 contains 13 residues. Trimming shortened V by 2 bases and J by 3 bases, and 7 bases separated the two germline ends. CDR1 and CDR2 from the germline V gene are SGHTA and FQGTGA. The CDR3 protein is CASSLRREETQYF. In DNA form, the CDR3 reads TGTGCCAGCAGCTTACGCCGGGAAGAGACCCAGTACTTC.

The chain carries TRBV28 and TRBJ2-1; 9 bases match TRBD2. The junction had 12 bases not matched to a gene; V was cut back by 6 bases and J by 6 bases. The CDR3 loop spans 16 amino acids. Looked up from germline, CDR1 is MDHEN and CDR2 is SYDVKM. The CDR3 DNA follows: TGTGCCAGCAGCCGTCTTGGAGCGGGGGGATTCAATGAGCAGTTCTTC. Encoded protein: CASSRLGAGGFNEQFF.

On this clone: The same CDR3 arises from other DNA sequences in this sample as well. V and J are TRBV2 and TRBJ2-1; the match to TRBD2 covers 7 bases. There are 18 residues in the CDR3. CDR1 SNHLY and CDR2 FYNNEI come from the germline V gene. Trimming removed 5 bases from V and 6 bases from J; junction bases left unmatched: 19. Here the CDR3 DNA reads TGTGCCAGCAGTCTACAACTTTCTAGCGGAAGGCTATCCAATGAGCAGTTCTTC. It codes for CASSLQLSSGRLSNEQFF.

The V call is TRBV4-1, the J call TRBJ1-2, with 8 bases aligning to TRBD1. CDR1 MGHRA and CDR2 YSYEKL come from the germline V gene. Trimming cost V 0 bases and J 4 bases; bases outside gene matches: 1. The CDR3 contains 14 residues. The CDR3 DNA follows: TGCGCCAGCAGCCAAGACAGGGGGCCCTATGGCTACACCTTC. This sequence encodes CASSQDRGPYGYTF.

This clone was seen once. The chain combines TRBV7-8 with TRBJ2-2; 9 bases are a match to TRBD2. This CDR3 has 18 amino acids. J gave up 5 bases and V 1 base, and 11 bases lay outside the gene matches. Germline loops: CDR1 SGHVS, CDR2 FQNEAQ. For the CDR3, the DNA is TGTGCCAGCAGCTTAGGGGCTCGCGGCGGGGGGGCAACCGGGGAGCTGTTTTTT. Its protein product is CASSLGARGGGATGELFF.

The genes are TRBV4-3 and TRBJ2-3, with 7 bases identical to TRBD1. Germline CDR1 LGHNA, CDR2 YSLEER. The CDR3 contains 16 residues. J was trimmed by 2 bases and V by 0 bases; bases with no gene match: 5. The CDR3 is CASSQEGDSITDTQYF. The CDR3 nucleotides are TGCGCCAGCAGCCAAGAAGGGGACAGCATCACAGATACGCAGTATTTT.

The gene calls are TRBV7-3 and TRBJ2-1, with TRBD2 matching 12 bases. The junction had 7 bases not matched to a gene; V was cut back by 5 bases and J by 8 bases. Looked up from germline, CDR1 is SGHTA and CDR2 is FQGTGA. The CDR3 sequence is 15 residues long. The CDR3, as DNA: TGTGCCAGCAGCAGGACTAGCGGGGTTCTCGATGAGCAGTTCTTC. This sequence encodes CASSRTSGVLDEQFF.

The chain recombines TRBV7-2 with TRBJ2-1; 9 bases are shared with TRBD2. V was pared by 5 bases and J by 4 bases, with 9 bases of the junction left unmatched. This CDR3 is built from 16 residues. The germline V gene has CDR1 SGHTA and CDR2 FQGNSA. The CDR3 DNA sequence: TGTGCCAGCAGCCCATGGGGTAGCGGGGGTTACAATGAGCAGTTCTTC. Protein product: CASSPWGSGGYNEQFF.

This chain links TRBV30 with TRBJ1-3; 7 nucleotides line up with TRBD1. This CDR3 contains 13 residues. Germline-derived CDR1 and CDR2 are GTSNPN and SVGIG (reference sequence). Trimming at V came to 7 bases and at J to 4 bases, leaving 7 bases not matched to a gene. Written as DNA, the CDR3 is TGTGCCTCCTGGACAGGACAAGGAAACACCATATATTTT. As protein: CASWTGQGNTIYF.